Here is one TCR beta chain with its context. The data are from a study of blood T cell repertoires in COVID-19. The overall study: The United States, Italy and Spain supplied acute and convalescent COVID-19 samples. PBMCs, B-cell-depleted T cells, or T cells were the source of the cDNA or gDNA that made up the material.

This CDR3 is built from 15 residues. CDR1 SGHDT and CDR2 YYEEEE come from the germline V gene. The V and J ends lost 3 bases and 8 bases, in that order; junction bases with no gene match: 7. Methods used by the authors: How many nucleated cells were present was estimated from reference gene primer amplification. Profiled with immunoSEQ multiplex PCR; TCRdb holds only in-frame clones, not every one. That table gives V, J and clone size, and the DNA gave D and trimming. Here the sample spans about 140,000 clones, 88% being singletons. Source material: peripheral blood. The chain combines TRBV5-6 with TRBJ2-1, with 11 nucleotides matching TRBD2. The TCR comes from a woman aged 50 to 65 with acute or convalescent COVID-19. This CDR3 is CASSSLAGGHHEQFF. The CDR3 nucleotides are TGTGCCAGCAGCTCCCTAGCGGGGGGCCACCATGAGCAGTTCTTC.